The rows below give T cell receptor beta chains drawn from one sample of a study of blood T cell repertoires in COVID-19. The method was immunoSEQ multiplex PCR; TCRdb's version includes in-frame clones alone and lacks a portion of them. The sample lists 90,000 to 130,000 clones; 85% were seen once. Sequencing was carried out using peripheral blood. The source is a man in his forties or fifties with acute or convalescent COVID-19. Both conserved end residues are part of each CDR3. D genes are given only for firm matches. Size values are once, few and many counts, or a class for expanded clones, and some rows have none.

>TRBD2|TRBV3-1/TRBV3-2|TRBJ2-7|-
CASSHLLGRERESYEQYF
TGTGCCAGCAGCCATCTCTTAGGGCGGGAGAGAGAGTCCTACGAGCAGTACTTC
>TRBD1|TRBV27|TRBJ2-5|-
CASSPRQGRMETQYF
TGTGCCAGCAGTCCCCGACAGGGAAGGATGGAGACCCAGTACTTC
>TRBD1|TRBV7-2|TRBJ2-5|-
CASSSDRGRFETQYF
TGTGCCAGCAGCTCAGACAGGGGGCGCTTTGAGACCCAGTACTTC
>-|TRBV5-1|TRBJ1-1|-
CASSLASGYNTEAFF
TGCGCCAGCAGCTTGGCCTCGGGTTACAACACTGAAGCTTTCTTT
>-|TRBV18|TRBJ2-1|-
CASSTGIYNEQFF
TGTGCCAGCTCAACAGGGATCTACAATGAGCAGTTCTTC
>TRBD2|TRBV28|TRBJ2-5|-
CASMGSGSAEETQYF
TGTGCCAGCATGGGGAGCGGGAGCGCGGAAGAGACCCAGTACTTC
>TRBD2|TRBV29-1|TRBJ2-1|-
CSVEDLDRGLARYNEQFF
TGCAGCGTTGAAGATCTGGATCGGGGACTAGCGAGGTACAATGAGCAGTTCTTC
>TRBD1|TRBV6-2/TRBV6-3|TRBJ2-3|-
CASSPGTGRLGAQYF
TGTGCCAGCAGTCCCGGGACAGGGCGGCTCGGGGCTCAGTATTTT
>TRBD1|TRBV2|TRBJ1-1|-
CASSDSGTGVWAEAFF
TGTGCCAGCAGTGATTCCGGGACAGGGGTATGGGCTGAAGCTTTCTTT
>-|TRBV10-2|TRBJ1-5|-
CASSQTRGNNQPQHF
TGCGCCAGCAGTCAAACCAGGGGAAACAATCAGCCCCAGCATTTT
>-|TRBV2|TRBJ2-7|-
CASSSTGSHEQYF
TGTGCCAGCAGTTCCACAGGGTCCCACGAGCAGTACTTC
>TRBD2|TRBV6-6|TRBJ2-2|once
CASLDSGINTGELFF
TGTGCCAGTCTGGATAGCGGGATCAACACCGGGGAGCTGTTTTTT
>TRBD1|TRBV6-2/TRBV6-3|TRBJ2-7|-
CASSAAGTGVYEQYF
TGTGCCAGCAGTGCCGCCGGGACAGGGGTCTACGAGCAGTACTTC
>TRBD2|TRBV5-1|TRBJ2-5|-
CASSKGTSGRQETQYF
TGCGCCAGCAGCAAGGGGACTAGCGGGAGGCAAGAGACCCAGTACTTC
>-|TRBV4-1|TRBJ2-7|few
CASSQDRRDEYEQYF
TGCGCCAGCAGCCAAGATCGGCGGGATGAGTACGAGCAGTACTTC
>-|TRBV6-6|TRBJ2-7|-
CASSPTGPYEQYF
TGTGCCAGCAGCCCCACAGGGCCCTACGAGCAGTACTTC
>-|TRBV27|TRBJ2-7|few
CASKRGGLNTYEQYF
TGTGCCAGCAAAAGGGGGGGCTTAAACACCTACGAGCAGTACTTC
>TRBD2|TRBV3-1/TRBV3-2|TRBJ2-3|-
CASSTTSGTDTQYF
TGTGCCAGCAGCACGACTAGCGGCACAGATACGCAGTATTTT
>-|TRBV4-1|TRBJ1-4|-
CASSQVWQGLGKLFF
TGCGCCAGCAGCCAAGTGTGGCAGGGACTCGGAAAACTGTTTTTT
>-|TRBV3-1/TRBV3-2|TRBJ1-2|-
CASSHPRTSPRDYGYTF
TGTGCCAGCAGCCATCCTCGGACCTCTCCGCGGGACTATGGCTACACCTTC
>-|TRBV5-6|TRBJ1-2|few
CASSSRESSNYGYTF
TGTGCCAGCAGCTCCCGCGAGTCCTCTAACTATGGCTACACCTTC
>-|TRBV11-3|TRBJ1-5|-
CASSLGEGHANQPQHF
TGTGCCAGCAGCTTAGGGGAGGGACACGCCAATCAGCCCCAGCATTTT
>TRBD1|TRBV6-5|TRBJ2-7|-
CASRLGTGYSYEQYF
TGTGCCAGCAGGCTCGGGACAGGGTACTCCTACGAGCAGTACTTC
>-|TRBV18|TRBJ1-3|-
CASSSSGVSGNTIYF
TGTGCCAGCTCATCCTCAGGGGTCTCTGGAAACACCATATATTTT
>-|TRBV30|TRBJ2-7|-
CALTLTLAREQYF
TGTGCCCTTACATTAACCCTAGCTCGCGAGCAGTACTTC
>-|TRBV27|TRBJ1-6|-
CASSKMVGQGNSPLHF
TGTGCCAGCAGTAAAATGGTGGGGCAGGGGAATTCACCCCTCCACTTT
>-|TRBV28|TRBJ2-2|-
CAAPGNTGELFF
TGTGCCGCGCCCGGGAACACCGGGGAGCTGTTTTTT
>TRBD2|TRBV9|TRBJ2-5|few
CASSVGVGGGETQYF
TGTGCCAGCAGCGTAGGGGTCGGCGGGGGAGAGACCCAGTACTTC
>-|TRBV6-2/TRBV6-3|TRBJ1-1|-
CATSPLNTEAFF
TGTGCCACCAGCCCCCTAAACACTGAAGCTTTCTTT
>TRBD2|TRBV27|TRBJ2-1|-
CASSARTSGVNNEQFF
TGTGCCAGCAGTGCTCGGACTAGCGGGGTGAACAATGAGCAGTTCTTC
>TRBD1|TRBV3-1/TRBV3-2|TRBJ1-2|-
CASSQANRGIGYTF
TGTGCCAGCAGCCAAGCGAACAGGGGCATTGGCTACACCTTC
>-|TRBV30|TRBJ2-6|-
CAWIRSGANVLTF
TGTGCCTGGATCCGCTCTGGGGCCAACGTCCTGACTTTC
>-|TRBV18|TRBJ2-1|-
CASSPGQLSYNEQFF
TGTGCCAGCTCACCCGGACAACTCTCCTACAATGAGCAGTTCTTC
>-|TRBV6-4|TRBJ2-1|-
CASSDSSRGDEQFF
TGTGCCAGCAGTGACTCATCCAGGGGGGATGAGCAGTTCTTC
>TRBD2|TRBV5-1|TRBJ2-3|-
CASSLGGTSSTDTQYF
TGCGCCAGCAGCTTGGGTGGGACTAGCAGCACAGATACGCAGTATTTT
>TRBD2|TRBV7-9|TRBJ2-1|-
CASSLLASGNPLDEQFF
TGTGCCAGCAGCTTATTGGCTAGCGGGAACCCTCTCGATGAGCAGTTCTTC
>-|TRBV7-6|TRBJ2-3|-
CASSPLAGTTDTQYF
TGTGCCAGCAGCCCCCTAGCCGGAACCACAGATACGCAGTATTTT